At least ten counts were recorded for the clone carrying this T cell receptor (beta chain). Its antigen is unidentified. From the germline J gene comes the end of the CDR3, since the read stops 3 residues before it. Looked up from germline, CDR1 is WNHNN and CDR2 is SYGVQD (reference sequence). V shed 7 bases and J shed 4 bases, with 16 bases lying between them. The CDR3 loop spans 14 amino acids. The data were obtained in a study of T cell clonality in common variable immunodeficiency. TCRdb keeps only in-frame clones here, not all; method: immunoSEQ multiplex PCR. The data list just under 5,500 clones, none observed once; around 13% falls to the top ten. General study results and limits: Reportedly, TCR beta sequences from common variable immunodeficiency showed fewer deletions and N-nucleotide insertions.

This chain links TRBV10-1 with TRBJ1-2; tentatively, D is TRBD1 (5 bases). This clonotype originated in a human donor with common variable immunodeficiency. The sequenced sample consisted of peripheral blood mononuclear cells. This CDR3 reads CASTPSWGLYGYTF. The covered CDR3 bases are TGCGCCAGCACCCCAAGTTGGGGCCTCTATGGC.